This T cell receptor beta chain was documented in a study of monozygotic twins with inflammatory bowel disease. Blood was collected, more than 2 ml per donor. A template switching step added UMIs, each with a 6-nucleotide sample barcode. TCRdb re-called the 5' RACE reads and catalogs CDR3 proteins one per entry, DNA excluded. The repertoire table contains 440,000 or so distinct CDR3 sequences. The germline V gene encodes CDR1 ENHRY and CDR2 SYGVKD. The CDR3 totals 15 residues. The origin of this receptor is a human donor with ulcerative colitis or Crohn's disease, or a healthy co-twin of an affected twin (not recorded which). This rearrangement joins TRBV10-3 to TRBJ2-7; as DNA is missing, the TRBD2 call by TCRdb cannot be tested. The sample comprised blood. This CDR3 is CAIRDSGRNTYEQYF.